These T cell receptor beta chains were read from a single sample in a study of T-cell memory formation after mild COVID-19. TCRdb reprocessed the 5' RACE reads via MiXCR and lists one record per CDR3 protein. Here the sample spans around 450,000 distinct CDR3 sequences, roughly 20% being singletons. Sequencing was performed on PBMCs or a T cell subset sorted from them (not recorded which). These receptor sequences come from an adult woman who had mild COVID-19 (a few samples of this study predate the infection). Cell type and time point are not known. The CDR3 runs from the conserved cysteine through the conserved F or W. Fields, in order: clone size, J gene, D gene, V gene, CDR3 DNA, CDR3 protein. A D gene is named only where the DNA matches it firmly. Rows give clone size only sometimes, using once, few, many, or a class for an expanded clone.

NA | TRBJ1-2 | TRBD1 | TRBV5-1 | TGCGCCAGCAGCTTGGAGTACAGGGGCGGCTACACCTTC | CASSLEYRGGYTF
few | TRBJ2-7 | NA | TRBV7-3 | TGTGCCAGCAGCTCAGGGACGGGTAGGGAGCAGTACTTC | CASSSGTGREQYF
NA | TRBJ1-2 | NA | TRBV3-2 | TGTGCCAGCCGAGGGACAGGGAACTATGGCTACACCTTC | CASRGTGNYGYTF
NA | TRBJ1-2 | NA | TRBV5-1 | TGCGCCAGCAGCATGACACCGGCAGCAGCTAACTATGGCTACACCTTC | CASSMTPAAANYGYTF
many | TRBJ2-2 | NA | TRBV5-1 | TGCGCCAGCAGGGAGGGCCAGTACACCGGGGAGCTGTTTTTT | CASREGQYTGELFF
few | TRBJ1-2 | NA | TRBV10-3 | TGTGCCATCAGTGACGAAGGGCACTATGGCTACACCTTC | CAISDEGHYGYTF
few | TRBJ1-2 | NA | TRBV7-8 | TGTGCCAGCAGCTTAGAGTTGGGGGTTGGCTATGGCTACACCTTC | CASSLELGVGYGYTF
few | TRBJ2-1 | NA | TRBV11-3 | TGTGCCAGCAGCCAAACTAGACATGAGCAGTTCTTC | CASSQTRHEQFF
once | TRBJ1-3 | NA | TRBV7-4 | TGTGCCAGAGATTTTCGACCCGGATGCCACTCTGGAAACACCATATATTTT | CARDFRPGCHSGNTIYF
NA | TRBJ2-1 | NA | TRBV20-1 | TGCAGTGCTAGTAGAGCGACGCCGGGCAATGAGCAGTTCTTC | CSASRATPGNEQFF
NA | TRBJ2-7 | NA | TRBV9 | TGTGCCAGCAGCGTAGATGGTGGAATTAACTACGAGCAGTACTTC | CASSVDGGINYEQYF
few | TRBJ2-7 | TRBD2 | TRBV29-1 | TGCAGCGTTCAAGGAGGTAGCGGGAGTGGAGAGCAGTACTTC | CSVQGGSGSGEQYF
NA | TRBJ1-6 | TRBD1 | TRBV20-1 | TGCAGTGCTAGGACAGGGGGATCCACCTATAATTCACCCCTCCACTTT | CSARTGGSTYNSPLHF
NA | TRBJ1-2 | NA | TRBV12-3/TRBV12-4 | TGTGCCAGCAGTACCTCCGCCGGGTATGGCTACACCTTC | CASSTSAGYGYTF
NA | TRBJ1-1 | TRBD1 | TRBV6-5 | TGTGCCAGCAGTTGGAACAGGGGGAGCACTGAAGCTTTCTTT | CASSWNRGSTEAFF
few | TRBJ2-1 | NA | TRBV7-8 | TGTGCCAGCAGCTTAGATCCGGCGTCCTACTCCTACAATGAGCAGTTCTTC | CASSLDPASYSYNEQFF
NA | TRBJ1-2 | NA | TRBV5-1 | TGCGCCAGCAGTTCGGACCCTAACTATGGCTACACCTTC | CASSSDPNYGYTF
few | TRBJ2-3 | TRBD2 | TRBV24-1 | TGTGCCACCACAGCGGGAGTGTGGGATACGCAGTATTTT | CATTAGVWDTQYF
NA | TRBJ1-2 | TRBD1 | TRBV6-2/TRBV6-3 | TGTGCCAGCAGTTCCCGGGACAGGGGGAATGGCTACACCTTC | CASSSRDRGNGYTF
few | TRBJ2-7 | TRBD1 | TRBV5-1 | TGCGCCAGCCGGGCCCGAGGTGGACAGGAGGACGAGCAGTACTTC | CASRARGGQEDEQYF
few | TRBJ1-1 | TRBD1 | TRBV2 | TGTGCCAGCAGGGAAACCGGACAGGGCAAAGCTTTCTTT | CASRETGQGKAFF
NA | TRBJ2-7 | NA | TRBV3-1 | TGTGCCAGCAGCCTCGGAGCAGGAGGAAACTACGAGCAGTACTTC | CASSLGAGGNYEQYF
NA | TRBJ2-5 | NA | TRBV20-1 | TGCAGTGCTAGAGATCCCTGGGGAGGATCCCTCGAGTTGGAGACCCAGTACTTC | CSARDPWGGSLELETQYF
few | TRBJ1-1 | TRBD1 | TRBV5-5 | TGTGCCAGCAGCCCCGACAGGGGGCGGATGACTGAAGCTTTCTTT | CASSPDRGRMTEAFF
NA | TRBJ2-1 | TRBD1 | TRBV24-1 | TGTGCCACCAGTGACCCACAGGGGGCTCGCCACAATGAGCAGTTCTTC | CATSDPQGARHNEQFF
many | TRBJ2-5 | NA | TRBV5-1 | TGCGCCAGCACCCCACAGGGCCGGGAGGCCCAGTACTTC | CASTPQGREAQYF
NA | TRBJ2-1 | NA | TRBV28 | TGTGCCAGCAGTTTACGCCCCGGACTTAACAATGAGCAGTTCTTC | CASSLRPGLNNEQFF
few | TRBJ2-7 | TRBD1 | TRBV2 | TGTGCCAGCAACAGGGGTTCCTACGAGCAGTACTTC | CASNRGSYEQYF
NA | TRBJ2-3 | TRBD1 | TRBV6-1 | TGTGCCAGCAGCCAGGACAGGGGGCGTGGTACAGATACGCAGTATTTT | CASSQDRGRGTDTQYF
few | TRBJ1-1 | TRBD1 | TRBV30 | TGTGCCTGGAGTGTATTTGTAACAGGGGCGAACACTGAAGCTTTCTTT | CAWSVFVTGANTEAFF
NA | TRBJ2-1 | TRBD1 | TRBV5-1 | TGCGCCAGCAGCGGAGGACAGGGACGCTACAATGAGCAGTTCTTC | CASSGGQGRYNEQFF
NA | TRBJ2-1 | TRBD2 | TRBV6-6 | TGTGCCAGCAGTTACTCGGTGGAAAGTCGGCTAGCGGGAGGGCGGGGCAATGAGCAGTTCTTC | CASSYSVESRLAGGRGNEQFF
NA | TRBJ2-1 | TRBD2 | TRBV20-1 | TGCAGTGCTAGAGATGCGGGCAGCGGGAGCCTTGGTGAGCAGTTCTTC | CSARDAGSGSLGEQFF
few | TRBJ2-5 | NA | TRBV7-9 | TGTGCCAGCATCCTGGGGGCCTCAGGGACCCAGTACTTC | CASILGASGTQYF
once | TRBJ2-7 | TRBD1 | TRBV6-5 | TGTGCCAGCAGTGGACCGGGACAGGGATCCTACGAGCAGTACTTC | CASSGPGQGSYEQYF
NA | TRBJ1-2 | NA | TRBV3-1 | TGTGCCAGCAGCCAAGGTGGTGGCCTACTACGATATGGCTACACCTTC | CASSQGGGLLRYGYTF
NA | TRBJ2-5 | TRBD1 | TRBV20-1 | TGCAGTGCTAGAGATGGAGGACAGGCCCGACAAGAGACCCAGTACTTC | CSARDGGQARQETQYF